Shown below are 9 T cell receptor beta chains from a single sample sequenced in a study of identical twins. TCRdb re-called the 5' RACE reads through MiXCR, storing one row per CDR3 protein. This repertoire shows about 340,000 distinct CDR3 sequences, 9% to 15% found once; its top ten account for 6% to 9%. This sample also belongs to another study, concerning yellow fever vaccine responses in identical twins.

The sequencing sample was made of CD8+ T cells sorted from blood. The receptors were gathered from a woman aged 18-29 years in good health.

This clonotype was seen a few times. The gene calls are TRBV14 and TRBJ2-7; the D call may be TRBD1 or TRBD2 (5 bases each). The ends were cut back, 1 base at V and 5 bases at J, with 9 bases in the middle. This CDR3 is 13 amino acids long. Germline CDR1 is SGHDN and CDR2 is FVKESK. The CDR3 region has the DNA TGTGCCAGCAGCCAAGGTACGGGGCACGAGCAGTACTTC. This encodes CASSQGTGHEQYF. The full variable domain, its missing parts supplied by reference TRBV14 and TRBJ2-7, is EAGVTQFPSHSVIEKGQTVTLRCDPISGHDNLYWYRRVMGKEIKFLLHFVKESKQDESGMPNNRFLAERTGGTYSTLKVQPAELEDSGVYFCASSQGTGHEQYFGPGTRLTVT.

The chain carries TRBV12-3 or TRBV12-4 and TRBJ2-1, with 11 bases identical to TRBD2. J gave up 4 bases and V 4 bases, and 9 bases lay outside the gene matches. The CDR3 is 17 amino acids. This CDR3 is CASSSPTGTSGYNEQFF. The CDR3 DNA reads TGTGCCAGCAGTTCCCCCACTGGGACTAGCGGTTACAATGAGCAGTTCTTC.

In its sample, this clonotype was seen a few times. The chain uses TRBV18 and TRBJ1-5; D is unresolved. CDR3 length equals 13 residues. Trimming shortened V by 6 bases and J by 7 bases, and 13 bases separated the two germline ends. The germline V gene encodes CDR1 KGHSH and CDR2 LQKENI. The CDR3 DNA sequence: TGTGCCAGCTCTCAGATCTCCGGGCAGCCCCAGCATTTT. Translation gives CASSQISGQPQHF.

V usage is TRBV6-1 and J usage is TRBJ2-3; 9 nucleotides match TRBD2. Germline CDR1 MNHNS, CDR2 SASEGT. V trimming: 6 bases; J trimming: 5 bases; junction bases outside the gene matches: 18. The CDR3 consists of 18 residues. The DNA for the CDR3 is TGTGCCAGCAGGGGGGCTAGCGGGATCCCGAAAGAGGGAGATACGCAGTATTTT. Amino acids: CASRGASGIPKEGDTQYF.

In this sample, this clonotype turned up a few times. J is TRBJ1-1 and V is TRBV4-1; no clear D gene. Germline loops: CDR1 MGHRA, CDR2 YSYEKL. Trimming pared 1 base from V and 1 base from J, leaving 10 bases between. The CDR3 is made up of 15 amino acids. CDR3 region: CASSQALSWNTEAFF. The CDR3 nucleotides read TGCGCCAGCAGCCAAGCCCTATCTTGGAACACTGAAGCTTTCTTT.

This clonotype was seen only a few times. V usage is TRBV7-7 and J usage is TRBJ2-1; no reliable D call. This CDR3 has 14 residues. The V gene lost 5 bases and the J gene lost 6 bases, with 14 bases spanning the gap. Germline lookup yields CDR1 SSHAT and CDR2 FNYEAQ (reference sequence). The CDR3 spells CASSPHPGTNEQFF. In DNA form, the CDR3 reads TGTGCCAGCAGCCCCCACCCCGGTACCAATGAGCAGTTCTTC.

The gene calls are TRBV7-7 and TRBJ2-2; the D is unclear. This CDR3 spans 15 amino acids. The germline CDR1 and CDR2 sequences are SSHAT and FNYEAQ (reference sequence). Trimming removed 2 bases at V and 1 base at J, with 8 bases between. CDR3 in amino acids: CASSLNMQNTGELFF. CDR3 in DNA: TGTGCCAGCAGCTTAAACATGCAGAACACCGGGGAGCTGTTTTTT.

This clonotype appeared a few times. V gene TRBV12-3 or TRBV12-4 combines with J gene TRBJ2-3, with 7 bases matching TRBD2. The J segment lost 0 bases and the V segment lost 6 bases, leaving 6 bases of the junction unmatched. This CDR3 spans 15 amino acids. The CDR3 DNA sequence: TGTGCCAGCAGCATACAGCGGGATAGCACAGATACGCAGTATTTT. It is translated as CASSIQRDSTDTQYF.

This clonotype showed up many times. V is TRBV7-8 and J is TRBJ2-5, with D perhaps given as TRBD1 or TRBD2 (5 bases each). CDR1 and CDR2 from the germline V gene are SGHVS and FQNEAQ. CDR3 size: 14 residues. The germline V and J ends were trimmed by 3 bases and 0 bases, with 8 bases remaining between them. The CDR3: CASSFGTYQETQYF. In DNA form, the CDR3 reads TGTGCCAGCAGCTTCGGGACGTACCAAGAGACCCAGTACTTC. Filled out from reference TRBV7-8 and TRBJ2-5, the complete variable domain reads GAGVSQSPRYKVAKRGQDVALRCDPISGHVSLFWYQQALGQGPEFLTYFQNEAQLDKSGLPSDRFFAERPEGSVSTLKIQRTQQEDSAVYLCASSFGTYQETQYFGPGTRLLVL.